This TCR beta chain was sequenced for a study of prognosis after radiotherapy for stage I lung cancer. Study-wide background: The non-small cell lung cancer patients were all considered medically inoperable, with comorbidities accounting for this in some twelve of them.

The CDR3 covers 21 residues. This clonotype appeared a few times. A much larger clonotype is one base distant, so this may be a read error. The study amplified the TCR beta CDR3 region from genomic DNA. This amplification was carried out by two rounds of multiplex PCR. Primers targeting each individual TRBV and TRBJ gene were applied in first-round PCR. TCRdb analysed the multiplex PCR reads with MiXCR anew, one entry per CDR3 protein. Among nearly 35,000 distinct CDR3 sequences listed, 30% to 35% were seen once. J is TRBJ2-1 and V is TRBV12-3 or TRBV12-4, with 9 bases lining up with TRBD2. This clonotype was obtained from a donor over 45 with non-small cell lung cancer. Specimen: PBMCs, collected before or after stereotactic body radiation therapy (not recorded which). CDR3 nucleotides: TGTGCCAGCAGCCCTGTTCGGGGCAGGGATACGGGCGGGGGGGTCTACAATGAGAAGTTCTTC. It yields the protein CASSPVRGRDTGGGVYNEKFF.